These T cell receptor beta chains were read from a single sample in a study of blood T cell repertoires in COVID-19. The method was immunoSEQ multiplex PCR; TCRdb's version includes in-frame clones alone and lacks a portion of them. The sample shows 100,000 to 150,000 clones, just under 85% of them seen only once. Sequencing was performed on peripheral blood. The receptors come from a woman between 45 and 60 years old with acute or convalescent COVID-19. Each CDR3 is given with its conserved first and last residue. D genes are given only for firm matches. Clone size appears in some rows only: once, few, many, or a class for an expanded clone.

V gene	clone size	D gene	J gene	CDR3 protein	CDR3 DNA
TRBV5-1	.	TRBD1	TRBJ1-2	CASTPSTGSINYGYTF	TGCGCCAGCACACCTTCGACAGGGTCCATTAACTATGGCTACACCTTC
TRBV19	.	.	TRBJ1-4	CASRSTGFNEKLFF	TGTGCCAGTAGATCGACAGGTTTTAATGAAAAACTGTTTTTT
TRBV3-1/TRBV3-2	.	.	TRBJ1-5	CASSQGGNYQPQHF	TGTGCCAGCAGCCAAGGTGGCAATTATCAGCCCCAGCATTTT
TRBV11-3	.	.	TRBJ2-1	CASSLEVLGTLRSSYNEQFF	TGTGCCAGCAGCTTAGAAGTGCTTGGGACTCTCAGGAGCTCCTACAATGAGCAGTTCTTC
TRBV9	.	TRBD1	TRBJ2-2	CASSGTGDTGELFF	TGTGCCAGCAGCGGGACAGGGGACACCGGGGAGCTGTTTTTT
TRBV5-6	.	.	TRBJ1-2	CASSSSLRYSYGYTF	TGTGCCAGCAGCTCGTCCCTACGCTACTCCTATGGCTACACCTTC
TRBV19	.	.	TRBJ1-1	CASRLQGNTEAFF	TGTGCCAGTAGATTACAGGGGAACACTGAAGCTTTCTTT
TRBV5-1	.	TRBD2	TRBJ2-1	CASSLSSGGATNDEQFF	TGCGCCAGCAGCTTGTCCAGCGGGGGGGCTACAAATGATGAGCAGTTCTTC
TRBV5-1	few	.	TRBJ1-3	CASSPDGDGNTIYF	TGCGCCAGCAGCCCAGACGGGGATGGAAACACCATATATTTT
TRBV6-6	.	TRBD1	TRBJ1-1	CASSAGTGMTEAFF	TGTGCCAGCAGTGCAGGGACAGGGATGACTGAAGCTTTCTTT
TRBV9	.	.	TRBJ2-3	CASSVSRSTDTQYF	TGTGCCAGCAGCGTATCCAGGAGCACAGATACGCAGTATTTT
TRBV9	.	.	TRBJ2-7	CASSVELGVEQYF	TGTGCCAGCAGCGTAGAATTAGGAGTCGAGCAGTACTTC
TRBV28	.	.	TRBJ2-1	CASSLYYWGDPSYNEQFF	TGTGCCAGCAGTTTATATTACTGGGGCGACCCCTCCTACAATGAGCAGTTCTTC
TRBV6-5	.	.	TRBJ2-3	CASNREPTDTQYF	TGTGCCAGCAACAGGGAGCCCACAGATACGCAGTATTTT
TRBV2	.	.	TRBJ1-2	CASSAAGSVASRYTF	TGTGCCAGCAGTGCGGCAGGGTCTGTAGCTTCACGCTACACCTTC
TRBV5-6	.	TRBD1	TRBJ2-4	CASSLLDRILAKNIQYF	TGTGCCAGCAGCTTATTGGACAGGATACTAGCCAAAAACATTCAGTACTTC
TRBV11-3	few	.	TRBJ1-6	CASSAGQNSPLHF	TGTGCCAGCAGCGCAGGACAGAATTCACCCCTCCACTTT
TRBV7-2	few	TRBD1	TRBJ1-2	CASSLAPGQILSGYTF	TGTGCCAGCAGCTTAGCCCCGGGACAGATTCTATCTGGCTACACCTTC
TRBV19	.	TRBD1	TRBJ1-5	CASSGQGTQGRSNQPQHF	TGTGCCAGTAGTGGACAGGGAACTCAGGGCAGGAGCAATCAGCCCCAGCATTTT
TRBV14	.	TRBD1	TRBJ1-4	CASSRIGQGADEKLFF	TGTGCCAGCAGCCGTATCGGACAGGGGGCTGATGAAAAACTGTTTTTT
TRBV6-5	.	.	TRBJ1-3	CASGTPGNTIYF	TGTGCCAGCGGGACTCCTGGAAACACCATATATTTT
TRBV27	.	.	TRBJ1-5	CASSSGGIASNQPQHF	TGTGCCAGCAGTTCGGGGGGGATTGCTAGCAATCAGCCCCAGCATTTT
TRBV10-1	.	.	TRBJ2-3	CASRGLQGDTQYF	TGCGCCAGCCGAGGCCTCCAAGGAGATACGCAGTATTTT
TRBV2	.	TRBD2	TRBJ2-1	CASSPGTSSYNEQFF	TGTGCCAGCAGTCCCGGGACTAGCTCCTACAATGAGCAGTTCTTC
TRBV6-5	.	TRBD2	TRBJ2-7	CASRGYQGGYEQYF	TGTGCCAGCCGAGGTTACCAGGGAGGGTACGAGCAGTACTTC
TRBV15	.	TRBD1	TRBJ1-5	CATSDGTGGGNQPQHF	TGTGCCACCAGTGACGGGACAGGGGGAGGCAATCAGCCCCAGCATTTT
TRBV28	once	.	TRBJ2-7	CASSLWAPRGNEQYF	TGTGCCAGCAGTTTATGGGCACCCCGAGGGAACGAGCAGTACTTC
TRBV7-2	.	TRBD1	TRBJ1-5	CASSPRTGDLQPQHF	TGTGCCAGCAGCCCCCGGACAGGGGACCTTCAGCCCCAGCATTTT
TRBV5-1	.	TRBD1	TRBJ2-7	CASSEGQDSYEQYF	TGCGCCAGCAGCGAAGGACAGGACTCCTACGAGCAGTACTTC
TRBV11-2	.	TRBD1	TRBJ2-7	CASSTGGFYEQYF	TGTGCCAGCAGTACAGGGGGCTTCTACGAGCAGTACTTC
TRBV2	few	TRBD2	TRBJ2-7	CASRLATNYEQYF	TGTGCCAGCAGACTAGCGACGAACTACGAGCAGTACTTC
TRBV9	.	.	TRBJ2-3	CASSVDRGTDTQYF	TGTGCCAGCAGCGTAGATCGGGGCACAGATACGCAGTATTTT
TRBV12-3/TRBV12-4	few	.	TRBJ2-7	CASRNRVNYEQYF	TGTGCCAGCAGAAACAGGGTCAACTACGAGCAGTACTTC
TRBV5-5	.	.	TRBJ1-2	CASSLAAQGRSGYTF	TGTGCCAGCAGCTTGGCCGCACAGGGAAGATCTGGCTACACCTTC
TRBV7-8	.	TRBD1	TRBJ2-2	CASSSLQGARRDTGELFF	TGTGCCAGCAGCTCCCTACAGGGGGCTAGAAGGGACACCGGGGAGCTGTTTTTT
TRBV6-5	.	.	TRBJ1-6	CASRVQGVSNSPLHF	TGTGCCAGCAGGGTACAGGGAGTGAGTAATTCACCCCTCCACTTT
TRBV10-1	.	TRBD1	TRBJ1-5	CASSEGPGQNSNQPQHF	TGCGCCAGCAGTGAGGGACCGGGACAGAATAGCAATCAGCCCCAGCATTTT